The next 16 T cell receptor beta chains were all read from a single sample in a study of Graves' ophthalmopathy and Graves' hyperthyroidism. CDR3 regions of TCR beta were amplified from RNA transcripts. The first round was an RT-PCR with HTBI primers, and the second round was a multiplex PCR. MiXCR, applied by TCRdb to the multiplex PCR reads, yields one record per CDR3 protein. The sample lists hundreds of thousands of distinct CDR3 sequences; about two fifths were seen once. The sample comprised peripheral blood. All receptors derive from an adult man with Graves' ophthalmopathy.

This clonotype was observed a handful of times. The rearrangement joins TRBV7-9 to TRBJ2-5, with unresolved D. V lost 7 bases, J lost 7 bases, and 7 bases lay in between. This CDR3 is 10 amino acids long. Per germline, CDR1 SEHNR and CDR2 FQNEAQ (reference sequence). The CDR3 spells CASTKGTQYF. DNA of the CDR3: TGTGCCAGCACCAAAGGGACCCAGTACTTC.

This clonotype has only one observation. J is TRBJ1-3 and V is TRBV11-2; D gene ambiguous. This CDR3 comprises 10 residues. CDR1 is SGHAT and CDR2 is FQNNGV in the germline V gene. Trimming took 3 bases from V and 9 from J, leaving 3 bases between them. The CDR3 nucleotides are TGTGCCAGCAGCTTTAGCACCATATATTTT. Its protein product is CASSFSTIYF.

This clonotype was seen ten or more times. The chain employs TRBV7-9 and TRBJ2-7; 7 bases fit TRBD1. Germline V gene sequence: CDR1 SEHNR, CDR2 FQNEAQ (reference sequence). Trimming at V came to 5 bases and at J to 3 bases, leaving 7 bases not matched to a gene. The CDR3 totals 14 residues. For the CDR3, the DNA is TGTGCCAGCAGCGCCGGGACAGAAGTCTACGAGCAGTACTTC. Translated: CASSAGTEVYEQYF.

The chain recombines TRBV10-3 with TRBJ1-1; TRBD1 agrees at 9 bases. The CDR3 is made up of 15 amino acids. Unmatched junction bases numbered 4, after V lost 0 bases and J lost 5 bases. Germline CDR1 ENHRY, CDR2 SYGVKD. This CDR3 reads CAISESGQGRTEAFF. For the CDR3, the DNA is TGTGCCATCAGTGAGTCAGGACAGGGGCGGACTGAAGCTTTCTTT.

A few counts support this clonotype. V is TRBV20-1 and J is TRBJ1-2, with TRBD1 matching over 7 bases. The CDR3 extends over 16 amino acids. The germline CDR1 and CDR2 sequences are DFQATT and SNEGSKA (reference sequence). V was pared by 6 bases and J by 3 bases, with 16 bases of the junction left unmatched. Here the CDR3 reads CSASNRLTGTHYGYTF. CDR3 nucleotides: TGCAGTGCCAGCAACCGACTGACAGGGACTCACTATGGCTACACCTTC.

The chain joins TRBV9 to TRBJ1-4; 12 nucleotides agree with TRBD1. Per germline, CDR1 SGDLS and CDR2 YYNGEE. CDR3 length: 15 amino acids. V shed 3 bases, J shed 6 bases, and the junction held 3 bases outside the gene matches. The CDR3 region has the DNA TGTGCCAGCAGCGCCCGGGACAGGGGGCATGAAAAACTGTTTTTT. Protein sequence: CASSARDRGHEKLFF.

This clonotype came up once. V gene TRBV20-1 combines with J gene TRBJ1-3; TRBD1 might be the D (6 bases). Trimming shortened V by 3 bases and J by 7 bases, and 13 bases separated the two germline ends. The CDR3 totals 13 residues. Looked up from germline, CDR1 is DFQATT and CDR2 is SNEGSKA (reference sequence). As DNA, the CDR3 is TGCAGTGCTAGTGCGGGGGCTCCGAACACCATATATTTT. It yields the protein CSASAGAPNTIYF.

For this clonotype: A much larger clonotype is one base distant, so this may be a read error. The gene calls are TRBV6-5 and TRBJ1-1; D gene unclear. There are 15 residues in the CDR3. Germline V lookup: CDR1 MNHEY, CDR2 SVGAGI. CDR3 amino acids: CVSSSLRYKNTEAFF. The DNA for the CDR3 is TGTGTCAGCAGTTCCCTCCGGTACAAGAACACTGAAGCTTTCTTT.

At least ten counts were recorded for this clonotype. This chain joins TRBV19 and TRBJ1-3; D is possibly TRBD1 (6 bases). Germline V gene sequence: CDR1 LNHDA, CDR2 SQIVND (reference sequence). The CDR3 covers 14 residues. The ends were cut back, 5 bases at V and 3 bases at J, with 11 bases in the middle. The CDR3 region has the DNA TGTGCCAGTAGTCAACAGGGTGGTGGAAACACCATATATTTT. This sequence encodes CASSQQGGGNTIYF.

This clonotype turned up a few times. J is TRBJ2-7 and V is TRBV20-1, with D perhaps TRBD1 (6 bases). The CDR3 length is 14 residues. Germline CDR1 reads DFQATT; CDR2 reads SNEGSKA (reference sequence). V gave up 0 bases and J gave up 2 bases, with 11 bases separating them. This chain's CDR3 is CSARDWGHPYEQYF. The CDR3 nucleotides read TGCAGTGCTAGAGATTGGGGACATCCCTACGAGCAGTACTTC.

This clonotype was seen repeatedly, ten times or more. V and J are TRBV9 and TRBJ2-2, with a weak D call TRBD2 (6 bases). The V gene's germline CDR1 is SGDLS and CDR2 YYNGEE. With 4 bases removed from V and 3 bases from J, the gap between germline ends came to 10 bases. The CDR3 runs to 14 residues. The CDR3 region has the DNA TGTGCCAGCAGCCCCGGGGGTGACACCGGGGAGCTGTTTTTT. It yields the protein CASSPGGDTGELFF. The whole variable domain, filled in from reference TRBV9 and TRBJ2-2, reads DSGVTQTPKHLITATGQRVTLRCSPRSGDLSVYWYQQSLDQGLQFLIQYYNGEERAKGNILERFSAQQFPDLHSELNLSSLELGDSALYFCASSPGGDTGELFFGEGSRLTVL.

This chain uses TRBV25-1 with TRBJ1-3; tentative D call: TRBD1 (6 bases). Germline lookup yields CDR1 MGHDK and CDR2 SYGVNS. CDR3 size: 14 residues. The germline V and J ends were trimmed by 2 bases and 7 bases, with 12 bases remaining between them. CDR3 bases: TGTGCCAGCAGTGAAGGGGGGCTCCGGAACACCATATATTTT. It specifies CASSEGGLRNTIYF.

This clonotype was counted at least ten times. The V call is TRBV24-1, the J call TRBJ2-2; TRBD2 aligns across 11 bases. Germline lookup yields CDR1 KGHDR and CDR2 SFDVKD. V lost 3 bases, J lost 3 bases, and 5 bases stayed unmatched. The CDR3 is 17 residues long. This CDR3 is CATSDATSGEYTGELFF. The CDR3 DNA sequence: TGTGCCACCAGTGATGCGACTAGCGGGGAGTACACCGGGGAGCTGTTTTTT.

Many counts were recorded for this clonotype. The chain recombines TRBV2 with TRBJ2-7; D possibly corresponds to TRBD2 (6 bases). Trimming removed 8 bases from V and 7 bases from J, with 12 bases in between. The germline V gene has CDR1 SNHLY and CDR2 FYNNEI. There are 11 residues in the CDR3. The CDR3 bases are TGTGCCAGCCACGGAGGGGCAGAGCAGTACTTC. It translates to CASHGGAEQYF. The complete variable domain, with remaining parts taken from reference TRBV2 and TRBJ2-7, reads EPEVTQTPSHQVTQMGQEVILRCVPISNHLYFYWYRQILGQKVEFLVSFYNNEISEKSEIFDDQFSVERPDGSNFTLKIRSTKLEDSAMYFCASHGGAEQYFGPGTRLTVT.

This clonotype has at least ten counts. This chain connects TRBV5-1 to TRBJ1-1; the D gene is possibly TRBD1 (5 bases). The CDR3 length is 16 residues. The germline CDR1 and CDR2 sequences are SGHRS and YFSETQ. V lost 1 base and J lost 1, with 14 bases in between. The CDR3 coding sequence is TGCGCCAGCAGCTTGACCGAGAGGGGCGCGAACACTGAAGCTTTCTTT. Translated: CASSLTERGANTEAFF.

J is TRBJ1-6 and V is TRBV15; no firm D call. CDR3 size: 14 residues. V was pared by 2 bases and J by 6 bases, with 8 bases between. Germline CDR1 and CDR2: LNHNV and YYDKDF (reference sequence). CDR3 region: CATSRRNGNSPLHF. The CDR3 bases are TGTGCCACCAGCAGACGGAATGGTAATTCACCCCTCCACTTT.